Included here is one TCR beta chain sequence, with context. What it binds is not known. Donor samples were obtained from healthy Caucasian individuals from Russia, aged about 6 to 95. Total RNA was extracted at no less than 5.5 micrograms per sample. The data were taken from a study of blood T cells in healthy people across ages. General observations from the study: Both naive CD4+ cell counts and diversity were greater in long-lived donors than in aged donors.

Next came a second PCR, run for about 6 to 12 cycles, which used a sample-barcoded 5' primer along with a J-beta primer mix. Using its own MiXCR run on the 5' RACE reads, TCRdb lists one record per CDR3 protein. The repertoire holds 850,000 to 1,300,000 distinct CDR3 sequences, with around 45% as singletons. The CDR3 is 17 residues long. The germline V and J ends were trimmed by 0 bases and 1 base, with 12 bases remaining between them. Per germline, CDR1 KGHSH and CDR2 LQKENI. The sequencing input was blood. This chain connects TRBV18 to TRBJ2-2, with D perhaps matching TRBD2 (6 bases). The sequence was collected from a woman in her sixties in good health. The CDR3 DNA reads TGTGCCAGCTCACCACCGGGGCTAGCGCTGAACACCGGGGAGCTGTTTTTT. Encoded protein: CASSPPGLALNTGELFF.